A single sample is the source of the 7 T cell receptor beta chains below, sequenced in a study of T cell responses to AZD1222 COVID-19 vaccine. Profiling relied on immunoSEQ multiplex PCR, and the TCRdb table lists in-frame clones only, not all of them. The sample has 98,000 or so clones; roughly 87% are singletons. Specimen: peripheral blood, collected on day 0 of MenACWY control vaccination. The receptors were sampled from an adult in good health.

This clone was seen more than once but under ten times. The V and J genes are TRBV9 and TRBJ1-1; weak D call: TRBD1 (5 bases). The CDR3 covers 13 residues. Trimming left V 3 bases short and J 4 bases short, with 10 bases between. Germline lookup yields CDR1 SGDLS and CDR2 YYNGEE. In DNA form, the CDR3 reads TGTGCCAGCAGCGCCCAGGGTAGCACTGAAGCTTTCTTT. The encoded protein is CASSAQGSTEAFF.

This chain uses TRBV27 with TRBJ1-4; TRBD1 aligns across 10 bases. The CDR3 contains 14 residues. V gave up 6 bases and J gave up 7 bases; unmatched junction bases: 5. The germline gives CDR1 MNHEY, CDR2 SMNVEV (reference sequence). In nucleotides, the CDR3 is TGTGCCAGCAGCCGGGGGACAGGGGCTGAAAAACTGTTTTTT. Protein product: CASSRGTGAEKLFF.

J is TRBJ2-5 and V is TRBV11-2; D may be TRBD1 (5 bases). CDR1 is SGHAT and CDR2 is FQNNGV in the germline V gene. CDR3 size: 13 residues. Deletions cut 5 bases from V and 3 bases from J, with 10 bases between. CDR3 in amino acids: CASSQGREETQYF. The CDR3 bases are TGTGCCAGCAGCCAAGGCAGGGAAGAGACCCAGTACTTC.

This chain uses TRBV9 with TRBJ2-7; 7 bases fit TRBD2. V lost 4 bases, J lost 3 bases, and 7 bases stayed unmatched. The germline V gene encodes CDR1 SGDLS and CDR2 YYNGEE. The CDR3 has 14 amino acids. The CDR3 sequence: CASSPGGVGYEQYF. CDR3 DNA: TGTGCCAGCAGCCCGGGGGGAGTCGGCTACGAGCAGTACTTC.

This chain uses TRBV7-8 with TRBJ2-3, with 9 bases that match TRBD2. This CDR3 is 15 amino acids long. The V gene's germline CDR1 is SGHVS and CDR2 FQNEAQ. V lost 3 bases to trimming and J lost 2 bases; unmatched junction nucleotides: 3. CDR3 nucleotides: TGTGCCAGCAGCTTCCTAGCGGGGCACACAGATACGCAGTATTTT. Translation gives CASSFLAGHTDTQYF.

The chain combines TRBV4-1 with TRBJ2-7; no clear D. CDR1 is MGHRA, CDR2 YSYEKL, per germline. The CDR3 sequence is 15 residues long. V dropped 1 base and J dropped 1 base, with 11 bases sitting between them. In nucleotides, the CDR3 is TGCGCCAGCAGCCAAGTCCCTTCTGGGTCCTACGAGCAGTACTTC. This translates into CASSQVPSGSYEQYF.

In regard to this clone: In the same sample, other DNA sequences code for this CDR3. V usage is TRBV4-3 and J usage is TRBJ2-3; D gene unclear. The germline V and J ends were trimmed by 1 base and 2 bases, with 13 bases remaining between them. In germline, CDR1 is LGHNA, CDR2 YSLEER. The length of the CDR3 is 16 residues. The CDR3 reads CASSQAAGVNTDTQYF. CDR3 nucleotides: TGCGCCAGCAGCCAAGCGGCAGGAGTAAACACAGATACGCAGTATTTT.